This passage covers 26 T cell receptor beta chains from one sample sequenced in a study of blood T cell repertoires in COVID-19. Using immunoSEQ multiplex PCR, the repertoire was profiled, and TCRdb retains in-frame clones only, with some absent. The repertoire holds around 450,000 clones, with roughly 88% as singletons. Sequencing was carried out using PBMCs or T cells enriched from blood (not recorded which). These receptor sequences come from a man younger than 35 who had recovered from COVID-19.

V usage is TRBV28 and J usage is TRBJ1-2, with TRBD1 matching 8 bases. Germline assignment: CDR1 MDHEN and CDR2 SYDVKM. V dropped 6 bases and J dropped 3; count of bases not matched to a gene: 9. The CDR3 is 15 amino acids. In DNA form, the CDR3 reads TGTGCCAGCAGCTTACCGGGACAGGCCCACTATGGCTACACCTTC. Translation gives CASSLPGQAHYGYTF.

The J gene is TRBJ1-1, the V gene TRBV21-1; the D call in the table, TRBD1, was not verified against the DNA. TRBV21-1 is a pseudogene locus. This CDR3 is built from 16 residues. CDR3 in amino acids: CASWTQGGDGNTEAFF. CDR3 coding DNA: TGTGCCAGCTGGACGCAGGGTGGAGATGGAAACACTGAAGCTTTCTTT.

This rearrangement joins TRBV6-5 to TRBJ1-5, with a possible D match to TRBD1 (6 bases). CDR1 is MNHEY and CDR2 is SVGAGI in the germline V gene. Trimming took 5 bases from V and 2 from J, leaving 13 bases between them. The CDR3 extends over 15 amino acids. The CDR3 bases are TGTGCCAGCAGTAGTTCAGGGGTGGGCAATCAGCCCCAGCATTTT. Its protein product is CASSSSGVGNQPQHF.

In its sample, this clone was seen a few times. CDR3 DNA: TGTGCCAGCAGTCTAAACCTTAATTCACCCCTCCACTTT. This translates into CASSLNLNSPLHF. The chain couples TRBV27 to TRBJ1-6; D not certain. CDR3 length: 13 residues. From germline, CDR1 is MNHEY and CDR2 SMNVEV (reference sequence). Trimming cost V 5 bases and J 6 bases, with 8 bases left between them.

V gene TRBV18 combines with J gene TRBJ2-1; 9 bases are shared with TRBD2. The CDR3 contains 15 residues. After removal of 0 bases from V and 7 bases from J, the junction contained 4 bases not matched to a gene. CDR1 is KGHSH and CDR2 is LQKENI in the germline V gene. CDR3 in amino acids: CASSPPPSGINEQFF. The CDR3 DNA follows: TGTGCCAGCTCACCACCGCCTAGCGGGATAAATGAGCAGTTCTTC. Filled out from reference TRBV18 and TRBJ2-1, the complete variable domain reads NAGVMQNPRHLVRRRGQEARLRCSPMKGHSHVYWYRQLPEEGLKFMVYLQKENIIDESGMPKERFSAEFPKEGPSILRIQQVVRGDSAAYFCASSPPPSGINEQFFGPGTRLTVL.

The chain employs TRBV9 and TRBJ1-2, with TRBD1 matching over 11 bases. CDR3 length equals 15 residues. The V gene's germline CDR1 is SGDLS and CDR2 YYNGEE. V trimming: 3 bases; J trimming: 7 bases; junction bases outside the gene matches: 8. In DNA form, the CDR3 reads TGTGCCAGCAGCGCTACCGGGACAGGGGGTGTTGGCTACACCTTC. It translates to CASSATGTGGVGYTF.

J is TRBJ1-4 and V is TRBV2; 7 bases are shared with TRBD1. The CDR3 runs to 15 residues. V lost 6 bases and J lost 5; bases outside the gene matches: 9. Germline V gene lookup returns CDR1 SNHLY and CDR2 FYNNEI. The CDR3: CASRVRQGQNEKLFF. DNA of the CDR3: TGTGCCAGCAGAGTAAGACAGGGCCAGAATGAAAAACTGTTTTTT. The complete variable domain, with remaining parts taken from reference TRBV2 and TRBJ1-4, reads EPEVTQTPSHQVTQMGQEVILRCVPISNHLYFYWYRQILGQKVEFLVSFYNNEISEKSEIFDDQFSVERPDGSNFTLKIRSTKLEDSAMYFCASRVRQGQNEKLFFGSGTQLSVL.

The genes are TRBV2 and TRBJ1-6; D not certain. V lost 7 bases and J 5 bases, leaving 6 bases between the germline ends. Germline lookup yields CDR1 SNHLY and CDR2 FYNNEI. CDR3 size: 12 residues. The CDR3 DNA reads TGTGCCAGCAACAGAAATAATTCACCCCTCCACTTT. Translating gives CASNRNNSPLHF. Variable domain in full (rest from reference TRBV2 and TRBJ1-6): EPEVTQTPSHQVTQMGQEVILRCVPISNHLYFYWYRQILGQKVEFLVSFYNNEISEKSEIFDDQFSVERPDGSNFTLKIRSTKLEDSAMYFCASNRNNSPLHFGNGTRLTVT.

The chain has TRBV11-2 and TRBJ1-1, with a possible D match to TRBD1 (5 bases). The CDR3 covers 13 residues. The V end was cut by 6 bases, the J end by 2 bases, with 10 bases between. Germline V CDR1 and CDR2: SGHAT, FQNNGV. The CDR3 DNA reads as TGTGCCAGCAGTTGGGGCCGCAACACTGAAGCTTTCTTT. Protein: CASSWGRNTEAFF.

V is TRBV12-3 or TRBV12-4 and J is TRBJ1-1, with D tentatively TRBD1 (5 bases). This CDR3 region has 12 residues. The germline V and J ends were trimmed by 3 bases and 6 bases, with 8 bases remaining between them. The CDR3 protein is CASSFRQPEAFF. As DNA, the CDR3 is TGTGCCAGCAGTTTTAGACAGCCTGAAGCTTTCTTT.

The V call is TRBV10-3, the J call TRBJ2-1; a weak D match, TRBD1 (6 bases). Germline V CDR1 and CDR2: ENHRY, SYGVKD. Deletions cut 2 bases from V and 8 bases from J, with 10 bases between. The CDR3 runs 13 residues. The CDR3 loop is CAISEGQTHEQFF. Here the CDR3 DNA reads TGTGCCATCAGTGAGGGACAGACCCATGAGCAGTTCTTC.

The rearrangement uses TRBV7-3 and TRBJ1-5, with 12 bases fitting TRBD1. The V and J ends lost 5 bases and 0 bases, in that order; junction bases with no gene match: 11. CDR3 length: 19 amino acids. CDR1 is SGHTA, CDR2 FQGTGA, per germline. CDR3 sequence reads: CASSPRPGQGAGSNQPQHF. The CDR3 DNA follows: TGTGCCAGCAGCCCCAGACCGGGACAGGGGGCCGGTAGCAATCAGCCCCAGCATTTT.

The chain carries TRBV30 and TRBJ2-7; the match to TRBD2 covers 7 bases. The CDR3 contains 12 residues. V shed 8 bases, J shed 3 bases, and the junction held 7 bases outside the gene matches. Germline loops: CDR1 GTSNPN, CDR2 SVGIG (reference sequence). The CDR3 sequence is CAHRTRSYEQYF. CDR3 in DNA: TGTGCCCACAGGACTAGGAGCTACGAGCAGTACTTC.

The gene calls are TRBV30 and TRBJ1-1, with D hard to call. This CDR3 spans 15 amino acids. Looked up from germline, CDR1 is GTSNPN and CDR2 is SVGIG (reference sequence). Trimming removed 0 bases from V and 0 bases from J, with 11 bases in between. The CDR3 DNA is TGTGCCTGGAGTGTATTAGGAGGGCTGAACACTGAAGCTTTCTTT. Residues: CAWSVLGGLNTEAFF. The variable domain in full, with the rest retrieved from reference TRBV30 and TRBJ1-1, is SQTIHQWPATLVQPVGSPLSLECTVEGTSNPNLYWYRQAAGRGLQLLFYSVGIGQISSEVPQNLSASRPQDRQFILSSKKLLLSDSGFYLCAWSVLGGLNTEAFFGQGTRLTVV.

This chain joins TRBV2 and TRBJ2-5; TRBD2 matches 10 bases. Per germline, CDR1 SNHLY and CDR2 FYNNEI. CDR3 size: 16 residues. V was pared by 5 bases and J by 5 bases, with 11 bases of the junction left unmatched. In DNA form, the CDR3 reads TGTGCCAGCAGTTTCTCTAGCGGGAGACGTAGGGAGACCCAGTACTTC. Protein sequence: CASSFSSGRRRETQYF.

This rearrangement joins TRBV6-1 to TRBJ1-3; D is uncertain. Germline assignment: CDR1 MNHNS and CDR2 SASEGT. This CDR3 region has 13 residues. V dropped 1 base and J dropped 8 bases, with 9 bases sitting between them. In DNA form, the CDR3 reads TGTGCCAGCAGTGAAGGCCCCGCGGACACCATATATTTT. Residues: CASSEGPADTIYF.

By sample share, this clone is medium-sized. V gene TRBV27 combines with J gene TRBJ1-6; possibly TRBD1 for D (6 bases). The germline CDR1 and CDR2 sequences are MNHEY and SMNVEV (reference sequence). The length of the CDR3 is 16 residues. Trimming left V 0 bases short and J 9 bases short, with 15 bases between. CDR3: CASSLSPGETGSPLHF. CDR3 sequence (DNA): TGTGCCAGCAGTTTATCCCCAGGGGAAACGGGTTCACCCCTCCACTTT.

The chain carries TRBV5-1 and TRBJ1-4; D uncertain. The CDR3 sequence is 13 residues long. CDR1 and CDR2 from the germline V gene are SGHRS and YFSETQ. V lost 5 bases, J lost 7 bases, and 12 bases lay in between. The CDR3 is CASSKDRGEKLFF. The CDR3 DNA sequence: TGCGCCAGCAGTAAGGATCGGGGTGAAAAACTGTTTTTT.

The table lists this clone with a count of one. V gene TRBV4-1 combines with J gene TRBJ2-7; TRBD2 agrees at 7 bases. This CDR3 is 15 amino acids long. With 2 bases clipped from V and 6 bases from J, the junction kept 10 bases outside the gene matches. CDR1 MGHRA and CDR2 YSYEKL come from the germline V gene. This CDR3 reads CASSQILAGVAEQYF. The CDR3 region has the DNA TGCGCCAGCAGCCAAATCCTGGCGGGAGTAGCCGAGCAGTACTTC.

The rearrangement links TRBV7-9 to TRBJ1-1, with a weak D call TRBD1 (6 bases). CDR1 is SEHNR and CDR2 is FQNEAQ in the germline V gene (reference sequence). V was trimmed by 5 bases and J by 6 bases, leaving 13 bases between them. This CDR3 has 13 amino acids. CDR3 amino acids: CASSPPEGAEAFF. The CDR3 DNA is TGTGCCAGCAGCCCCCCTGAGGGGGCTGAAGCTTTCTTT. Complete variable domain (other parts from reference TRBV7-9 and TRBJ1-1): DTGVSQNPRHKITKRGQNVTFRCDPISEHNRLYWYRQTLGQGPEFLTYFQNEAQLEKSRLLSDRFSAERPKGSFSTLEIQRTEQGDSAMYLCASSPPEGAEAFFGQGTRLTVV.

The chain combines TRBV6-5 with TRBJ1-2; 10 bases line up with TRBD1. The ends lost 7 bases at V and 3 bases at J; junction bases unmatched: 5. CDR3 length equals 14 residues. Germline assignment: CDR1 MNHEY and CDR2 SVGAGI. The CDR3: CASKTGQGHYGYTF. The CDR3 bases are TGTGCCAGCAAGACGGGACAGGGGCACTATGGCTACACCTTC.

The chain is built from TRBV5-4 and TRBJ1-1, with D maybe TRBD1 (5 bases). V was pared by 2 bases and J by 6 bases, with 11 bases between. The germline V gene encodes CDR1 SGHNT and CDR2 YYREEE (reference sequence). The CDR3 loop spans 13 amino acids. DNA for the CDR3: TGTGCCAGCAGCTTTTATGGGGGGGCTGAAGCTTTCTTT. It encodes CASSFYGGAEAFF.

The V gene is TRBV10-1, the J gene TRBJ2-7; TRBD2 agrees at 7 bases. Germline CDR1 WNHNN, CDR2 SYGVQD (reference sequence). The CDR3 has 16 amino acids. After removal of 7 bases from V and 4 bases from J, the junction contained 16 bases not matched to a gene. CDR3 sequence (DNA): TGCGCCAGCATAGAAATCCGCGGGAGAAAGAGTTACGAGCAGTACTTC. This gives the protein CASIEIRGRKSYEQYF.

The chain couples TRBV11-2 to TRBJ2-6, with unresolved D. Trimming took off 1 base at V and 1 base at J, with 5 bases between the two ends. The CDR3 covers 15 residues. Germline V gene data show CDR1 as SGHAT and CDR2 as FQNNGV. CDR3 sequence reads: CASSLVTSGANVLTF. In DNA, the CDR3 is TGTGCCAGCAGCTTAGTAACTTCTGGGGCCAACGTCCTGACTTTC.

The chain employs TRBV20-1 and TRBJ2-1; D is uncertain. Trimming cost V 3 bases and J 4 bases, with 7 bases left between them. Germline V gives CDR1 DFQATT, CDR2 SNEGSKA (reference sequence). The CDR3 covers 12 residues. The CDR3 spells CSASSGYNEQFF. CDR3 bases: TGCAGTGCTAGTTCCGGTTACAATGAGCAGTTCTTC.

The chain links TRBV27 to TRBJ2-1, with 10 bases matching TRBD2. Germline V gives CDR1 MNHEY, CDR2 SMNVEV (reference sequence). The CDR3 contains 15 residues. V lost 2 bases to trimming and J lost 6 bases; unmatched junction nucleotides: 4. CDR3 region: CASSLPSGSFNEQFF. As DNA, the CDR3 is TGTGCCAGCAGTTTACCTAGCGGGAGTTTCAATGAGCAGTTCTTC.